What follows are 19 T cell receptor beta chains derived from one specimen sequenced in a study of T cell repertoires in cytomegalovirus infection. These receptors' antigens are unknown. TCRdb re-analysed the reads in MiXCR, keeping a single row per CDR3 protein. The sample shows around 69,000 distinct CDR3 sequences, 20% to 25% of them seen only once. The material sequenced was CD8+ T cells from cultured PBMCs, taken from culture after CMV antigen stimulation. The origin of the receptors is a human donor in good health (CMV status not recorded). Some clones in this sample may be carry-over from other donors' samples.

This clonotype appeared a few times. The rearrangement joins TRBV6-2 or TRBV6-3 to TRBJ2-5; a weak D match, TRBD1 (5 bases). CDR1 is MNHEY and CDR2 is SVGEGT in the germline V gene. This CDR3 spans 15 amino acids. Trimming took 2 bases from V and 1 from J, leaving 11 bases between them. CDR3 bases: TGTGCCAGCAGTTACCTGGGGCAGCCCCAAGAGACCCAGTACTTC. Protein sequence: CASSYLGQPQETQYF.

In nucleotides, the CDR3 is TGTGCCAGCAGTTACTCGACCGAGGGGACAGTCTATGGCTACACCTTC. It is translated as CASSYSTEGTVYGYTF. The genes are TRBV6-5 and TRBJ1-2; 7 bases are a match to TRBD1. Per germline, CDR1 MNHEY and CDR2 SVGAGI. J was trimmed by 4 bases and V by 0 bases; bases with no gene match: 8. The CDR3 length is 16 residues.

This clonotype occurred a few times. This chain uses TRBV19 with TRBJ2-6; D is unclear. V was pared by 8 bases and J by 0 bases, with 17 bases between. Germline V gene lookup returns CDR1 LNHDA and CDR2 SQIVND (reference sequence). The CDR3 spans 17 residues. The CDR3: CASPTKGPSSGANVLTF. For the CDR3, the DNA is TGTGCCAGTCCAACAAAAGGCCCCTCCTCTGGGGCCAACGTCCTGACTTTC.

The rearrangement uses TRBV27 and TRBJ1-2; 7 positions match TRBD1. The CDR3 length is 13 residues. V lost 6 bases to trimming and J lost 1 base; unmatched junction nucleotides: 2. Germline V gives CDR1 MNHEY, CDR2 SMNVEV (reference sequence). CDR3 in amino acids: CASSGDSNYGYTF. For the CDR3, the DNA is TGTGCCAGCAGCGGGGACAGTAACTATGGCTACACCTTC.

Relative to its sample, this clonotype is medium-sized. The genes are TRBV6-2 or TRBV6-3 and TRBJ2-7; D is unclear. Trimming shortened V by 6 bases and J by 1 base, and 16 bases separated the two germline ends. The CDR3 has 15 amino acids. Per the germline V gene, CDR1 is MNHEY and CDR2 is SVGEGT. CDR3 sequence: CASSYHPGSSYEQYF. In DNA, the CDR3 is TGTGCCAGCAGCTACCATCCGGGCAGTTCCTACGAGCAGTACTTC.

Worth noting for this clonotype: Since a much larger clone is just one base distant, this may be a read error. The CDR3 region is CASSQGADSYEQYF. The DNA of the CDR3 is TGTGCCAGCAGCCAGGGGGCCGACTCCTACGAGCAGTACTTC. The chain couples TRBV7-2 to TRBJ2-7; 8 bases map to TRBD1. V shed 5 bases and J 0 bases; nucleotides not matched to a gene: 3. The V gene's germline CDR1 is SGHTA and CDR2 FQGNSA. The CDR3 length is 14 residues.

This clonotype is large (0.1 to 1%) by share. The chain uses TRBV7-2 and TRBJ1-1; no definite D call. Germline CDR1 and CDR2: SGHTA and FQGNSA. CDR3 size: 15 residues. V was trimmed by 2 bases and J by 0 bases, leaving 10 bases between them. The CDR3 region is CASSLRVRLNTEAFF. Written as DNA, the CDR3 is TGTGCCAGCAGCTTAAGAGTGCGGCTGAACACTGAAGCTTTCTTT.

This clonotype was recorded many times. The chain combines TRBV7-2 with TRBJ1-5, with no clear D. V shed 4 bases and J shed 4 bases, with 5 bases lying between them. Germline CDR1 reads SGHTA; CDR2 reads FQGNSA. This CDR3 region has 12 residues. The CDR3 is CASSSGNQPQHF. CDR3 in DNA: TGTGCCAGCAGCTCCGGAAATCAGCCCCAGCATTTT.

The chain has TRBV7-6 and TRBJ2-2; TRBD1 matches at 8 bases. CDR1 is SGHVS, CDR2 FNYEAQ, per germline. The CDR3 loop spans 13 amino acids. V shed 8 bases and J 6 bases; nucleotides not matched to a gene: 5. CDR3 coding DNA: TGTGCCAGCTGGGACAGGTCCGCCGGGGAGCTGTTTTTT. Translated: CASWDRSAGELFF.

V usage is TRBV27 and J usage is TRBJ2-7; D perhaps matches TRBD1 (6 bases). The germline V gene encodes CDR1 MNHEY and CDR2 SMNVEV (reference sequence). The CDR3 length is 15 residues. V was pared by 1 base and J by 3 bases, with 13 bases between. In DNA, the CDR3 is TGTGCCAGCAGTTTATACCGGACAGCTAACTACGAGCAGTACTTC. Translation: CASSLYRTANYEQYF.

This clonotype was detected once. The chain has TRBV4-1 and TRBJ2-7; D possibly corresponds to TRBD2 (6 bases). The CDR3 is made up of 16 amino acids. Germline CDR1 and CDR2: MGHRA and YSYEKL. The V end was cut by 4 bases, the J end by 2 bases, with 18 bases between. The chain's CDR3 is CASSPLTGGGTYEQYF. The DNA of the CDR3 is TGCGCCAGCAGCCCCCTCACCGGCGGCGGGACCTACGAGCAGTACTTC.

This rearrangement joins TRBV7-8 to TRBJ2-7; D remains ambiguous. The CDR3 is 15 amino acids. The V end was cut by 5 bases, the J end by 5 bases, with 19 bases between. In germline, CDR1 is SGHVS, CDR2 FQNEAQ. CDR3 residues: CASSPILSLNDEQYF. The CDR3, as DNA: TGTGCCAGCAGCCCGATCCTAAGCCTGAACGACGAGCAGTACTTC. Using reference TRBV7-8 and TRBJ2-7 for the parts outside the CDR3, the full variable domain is GAGVSQSPRYKVAKRGQDVALRCDPISGHVSLFWYQQALGQGPEFLTYFQNEAQLDKSGLPSDRFFAERPEGSVSTLKIQRTQQEDSAVYLCASSPILSLNDEQYFGPGTRLTVT.

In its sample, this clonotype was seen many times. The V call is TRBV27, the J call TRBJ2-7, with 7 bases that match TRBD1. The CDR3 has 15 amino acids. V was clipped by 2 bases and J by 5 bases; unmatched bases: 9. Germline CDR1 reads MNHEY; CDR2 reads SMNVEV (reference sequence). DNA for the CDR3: TGTGCCAGCAGTTTAAGTTCCCAGGGGGTCAACGAGCAGTACTTC. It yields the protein CASSLSSQGVNEQYF.

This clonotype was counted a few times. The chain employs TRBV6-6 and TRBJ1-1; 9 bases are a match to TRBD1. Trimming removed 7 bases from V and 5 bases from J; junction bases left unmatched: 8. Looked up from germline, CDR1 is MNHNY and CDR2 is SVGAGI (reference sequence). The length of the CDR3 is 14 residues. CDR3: CASISGTGSTEAFF. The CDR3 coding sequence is TGTGCCAGCATTTCCGGGACAGGGAGTACTGAAGCTTTCTTT.

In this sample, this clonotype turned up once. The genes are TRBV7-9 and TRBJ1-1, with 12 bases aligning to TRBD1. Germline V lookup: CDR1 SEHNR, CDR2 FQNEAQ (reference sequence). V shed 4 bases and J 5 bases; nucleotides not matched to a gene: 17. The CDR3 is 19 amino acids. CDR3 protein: CASSSPGQGATSGRTEAFF. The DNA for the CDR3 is TGTGCCAGCAGCTCACCGGGACAGGGGGCTACAAGCGGTAGGACTGAAGCTTTCTTT.

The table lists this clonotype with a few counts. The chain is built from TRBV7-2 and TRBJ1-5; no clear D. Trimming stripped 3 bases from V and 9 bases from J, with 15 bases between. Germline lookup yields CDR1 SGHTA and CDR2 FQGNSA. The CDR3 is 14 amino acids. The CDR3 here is CASSFFRPEAPQHF. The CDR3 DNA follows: TGTGCCAGCAGCTTCTTTAGGCCCGAAGCGCCCCAGCATTTT.

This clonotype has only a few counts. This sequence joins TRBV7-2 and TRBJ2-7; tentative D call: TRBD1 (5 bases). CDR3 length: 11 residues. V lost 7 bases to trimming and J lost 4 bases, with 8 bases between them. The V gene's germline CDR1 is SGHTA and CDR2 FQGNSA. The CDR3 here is CASTQGYEQYF. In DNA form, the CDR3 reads TGTGCCAGCACCCAGGGATACGAGCAGTACTTC.

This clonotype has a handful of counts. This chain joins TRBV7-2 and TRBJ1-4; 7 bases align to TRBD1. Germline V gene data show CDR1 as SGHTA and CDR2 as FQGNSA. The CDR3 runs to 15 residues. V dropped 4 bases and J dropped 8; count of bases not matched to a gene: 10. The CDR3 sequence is CASSYTQGVDEKLFF. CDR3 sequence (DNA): TGTGCCAGCAGCTACACCCAGGGGGTGGACGAAAAACTGTTTTTT.

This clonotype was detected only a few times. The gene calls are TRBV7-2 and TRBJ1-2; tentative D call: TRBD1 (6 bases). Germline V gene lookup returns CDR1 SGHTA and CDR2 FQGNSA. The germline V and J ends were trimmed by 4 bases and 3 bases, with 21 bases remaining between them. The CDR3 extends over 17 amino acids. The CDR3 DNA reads TGTGCCAGCAGCTCAGAGAGGACAGCTCAAGGGGACTATGGCTACACCTTC. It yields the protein CASSSERTAQGDYGYTF.